The entry below describes one T cell receptor (beta chain). As yet, its antigen is unknown. A read error may produce the germline difference seen at one junction end. Germline-derived CDR1 and CDR2 are MNHEY and SVGAGI. The CDR3 totals 16 residues. Method: immunoSEQ multiplex PCR; TCRdb's copy keeps in-frame clones and lacks some. This table holds about 1,900,000 clones, about 95% found once. The sample belongs to a study of shared clonotypes between healthy human individuals. The overall study: The study used three CD4 naive, three CD4 memory, two CD8 naive and one CD8 memory plate per donor. Findings and caveats of the study: Clonotypes shared by all four sorted-subset donors had higher generation probabilities than non-shared clonotypes.

Terminally differentiated effector memory CD45RA+ cells were excluded by CCR7 positive selection of CD45RO-negative cells. The receptor was isolated from a man in his late teens or twenties in good health. The chain has TRBV6-5 and TRBJ2-2; 9 nucleotides match TRBD1. The sequencing sample was made of naive CD8+ T cells sorted from blood. The CDR3, as DNA: TGTGCCAGCAGTTACTGGGGGGACAGGGACACCAGGGAGCTGTTTTTT. This sequence encodes CASSYWGDRDTRELFF.